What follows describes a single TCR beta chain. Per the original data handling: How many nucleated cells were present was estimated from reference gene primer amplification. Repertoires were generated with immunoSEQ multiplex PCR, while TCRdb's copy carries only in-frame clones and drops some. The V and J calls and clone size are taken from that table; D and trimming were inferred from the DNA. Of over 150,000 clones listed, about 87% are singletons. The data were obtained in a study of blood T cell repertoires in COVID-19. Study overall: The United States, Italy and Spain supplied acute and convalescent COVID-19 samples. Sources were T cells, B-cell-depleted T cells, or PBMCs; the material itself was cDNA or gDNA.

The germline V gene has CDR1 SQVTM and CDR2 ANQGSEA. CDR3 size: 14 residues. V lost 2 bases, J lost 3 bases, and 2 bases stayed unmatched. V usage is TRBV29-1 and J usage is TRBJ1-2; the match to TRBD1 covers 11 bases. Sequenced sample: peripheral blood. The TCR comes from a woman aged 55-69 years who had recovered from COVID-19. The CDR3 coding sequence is TGCAGCGTTGAACCGGGACAGGGGGACTATGGCTACACCTTC. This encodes CSVEPGQGDYGYTF.